This T cell receptor (beta chain) originates from a study of blood T cells in healthy people across ages. General study results and limits: The CMV status of each donor remained undetermined, and this could have confounded shifts in expanded clonotypes.

Russia was home to the donors, healthy Caucasian individuals aged about 6 to 100. Then a second PCR, running roughly 7 to 11 cycles, was carried out with a sample-barcoded 5' primer and a J-beta primer mix. A single record per CDR3 protein comes from TCRdb applying MiXCR to the 5' RACE reads. Found here are 590,000 or so distinct CDR3 sequences, about 30% of them singletons; the top ten hold 15% to 17%. The CDR3 extends over 14 amino acids. Germline-derived CDR1 and CDR2 are SGHDT and YYEEEE. With respect to this clonotype: What it binds is unknown. Mismatch with germline at one junction end may stem from a read error.

The V call is TRBV5-6, the J call TRBJ2-1; 7 nucleotides agree with TRBD2. This TCR derives from a woman aged 80 or over in good health. The sample comprised blood. The CDR3 is CASSLRGRVETQFF. In DNA, the CDR3 is TGTGCCAGTAGCTTGCGAGGGAGGGTGGAGACCCAGTTCTTC.